Shown below are 5 T cell receptor beta chains from a single sample sequenced in a study of blood T cell repertoires in COVID-19. The method was immunoSEQ multiplex PCR; TCRdb's version includes in-frame clones alone and lacks a portion of them. The sample records 130,000 to 150,000 clones, over 70% being singletons. Sequencing was carried out using peripheral blood. The source of these receptors is a man aged 70-80 years who had recovered from COVID-19.

The V and J genes are TRBV18 and TRBJ2-3; 7 bases are a match to TRBD2. Trimming removed 10 bases from V and 7 bases from J; junction bases left unmatched: 17. Germline-derived CDR1 and CDR2 are KGHSH and LQKENI. This CDR3 contains 15 residues. This CDR3 reads CAIILAGSAVNTQYF. CDR3 coding DNA: TGTGCCATCATTTTAGCGGGTTCGGCCGTCAATACGCAGTATTTT.

CDR3 region: CASSLTGTAGTGELFF. The CDR3 DNA reads as TGTGCCAGCAGTTTAACTGGGACTGCCGGGACCGGGGAGCTGTTTTTT. V gene TRBV27 combines with J gene TRBJ2-2; D might be TRBD2 (6 bases). CDR3 length: 16 residues. Germline V gene data show CDR1 as MNHEY and CDR2 as SMNVEV (reference sequence). V dropped 2 bases and J dropped 5 bases, with 15 bases sitting between them.

This chain joins TRBV18 and TRBJ1-4; D gene ambiguous. There are 13 residues in the CDR3. CDR1 and CDR2 from the germline V gene are KGHSH and LQKENI. V gave up 5 bases and J gave up 4 bases, with 8 bases separating them. The CDR3 DNA follows: TGTGCCAGCTCAAGAGATTTTAATGAAAAACTGTTTTTT. The encoded protein is CASSRDFNEKLFF.

V gene TRBV11-2 combines with J gene TRBJ2-2, with D possibly matching TRBD1 (5 bases). This CDR3 is 16 amino acids long. Trimming took off 2 bases at V and 4 bases at J, with 14 bases between the two ends. The germline V gene encodes CDR1 SGHAT and CDR2 FQNNGV. The CDR3 loop reads CASSLIRGRGTGELFF. The CDR3 DNA is TGTGCCAGCAGCTTAATTAGGGGTCGTGGCACCGGGGAGCTGTTTTTT.

The chain couples TRBV5-4 to TRBJ2-3; 7 bases line up with TRBD2. The CDR3 spans 15 residues. Per germline, CDR1 SGHNT and CDR2 YYREEE (reference sequence). Trimming took 1 base from V and 6 from J; bases not matched to a gene: 8. CDR3 amino acids: CASSLYSQGGDTQYF. Written as DNA, the CDR3 is TGTGCCAGCAGCTTGTATAGTCAGGGAGGGGATACGCAGTATTTT.